This TCR beta chain is drawn from a study of T cell responses to AZD1222 COVID-19 vaccine. Remarks on this clone: Its antigen is currently unknown.

Notes on the study in general: Clonal diversity may have been underestimated, and the donors were mostly white British, with more females than males. Distributed over spike, vaccine-associated CD4 TCRs predominated at 160-218 and 743-854. Targets within unmutated variant regions were reportedly found for nearly half of spike-specific TCRs.

TCRdb's copy holds only in-frame clones and misses some; the assay was immunoSEQ multiplex PCR. The sample records some 49,000 clones, around 80% being singletons. Sequencing used peripheral blood, obtained on day 0 of AZD1222 vaccination. The TCR was taken from an adult in good health.

The CDR3, as DNA: TGTGCCAGCAGTGGACAGCGGAACACTGAAGCTTTCTTT. Protein: CASSGQRNTEAFF. This sequence joins TRBV28 and TRBJ1-1; perhaps TRBD1 as D (6 bases). The germline CDR1 and CDR2 sequences are MDHEN and SYDVKM. Trimming cost V 5 bases and J 1 base, with 8 bases left between them. The CDR3 is made up of 13 amino acids. Complete variable domain (other parts from reference TRBV28 and TRBJ1-1): DVKVTQSSRYLVKRTGEKVFLECVQDMDHENMFWYRQDPGLGLRLIYFSYDVKMKEKGDIPEGYSVSREKKERFSLILESASTNQTSMYLCASSGQRNTEAFFGQGTRLTVV.